The 10 T cell receptor beta chains below were found in one sample sequenced in a study of Graves' ophthalmopathy and Graves' hyperthyroidism. Amplified TCR beta CDR3 regions were obtained using RNA transcripts as template. HTBI primers were employed in first-round RT-PCR, then a second-round multiplex PCR followed. TCRdb re-called the multiplex PCR reads through MiXCR, storing one row per CDR3 protein. The table records some 360,000 distinct CDR3 sequences, about 17% of them present only once. Sequenced sample: peripheral blood. These receptors were collected from an adult woman with stable Graves' hyperthyroidism.

This clonotype came up many times. The V call is TRBV27, the J call TRBJ2-7, with no clear D. Trimming left V 5 bases short and J 0 bases short, with 8 bases between. Germline lookup yields CDR1 MNHEY and CDR2 SMNVEV (reference sequence). There are 13 residues in the CDR3. The CDR3 loop is CASSPYSSYEQYF. CDR3 DNA: TGTGCCAGCAGTCCATATAGCTCCTACGAGCAGTACTTC.

This clonotype was detected many times. The gene calls are TRBV7-3 and TRBJ1-1; a possible D gene is TRBD1 (5 bases). The CDR3 has 15 residues. The V and J ends lost 5 bases and 7 bases respectively, with 20 bases between them. The germline V gene has CDR1 SGHTA and CDR2 FQGTGA. The DNA for the CDR3 is TGTGCCAGCAGCGATAGGGACGGAAGAAACTTTGAAGCTTTCTTT. Translation gives CASSDRDGRNFEAFF.

The chain recombines TRBV7-8 with TRBJ2-7; no reliable D call. The V and J ends lost 5 bases and 7 bases respectively, with 21 bases between them. The CDR3 consists of 15 residues. Per the germline V gene, CDR1 is SGHVS and CDR2 is FQNEAQ. The CDR3 loop is CASSPTIIRPVEQYF. Here the CDR3 DNA reads TGTGCCAGCAGCCCGACAATAATAAGACCGGTAGAGCAGTACTTC.

This clonotype has a handful of counts. The chain employs TRBV6-1 and TRBJ2-3; possibly TRBD1 for D (5 bases). There are 14 residues in the CDR3. Germline CDR1 MNHNS, CDR2 SASEGT. Trimming removed 5 bases from V and 0 bases from J, with 9 bases in between. The CDR3 coding sequence is TGTGCCAGCAGTCTTCGACAGAGCACAGATACGCAGTATTTT. Protein sequence: CASSLRQSTDTQYF.

This clonotype was seen repeatedly, ten times or more. V is TRBV28 and J is TRBJ2-5; D might be TRBD2 (5 bases). This CDR3 contains 13 residues. The germline CDR1 and CDR2 sequences are MDHEN and SYDVKM. V lost 2 bases and J lost 3, with 7 bases in between. The DNA of the CDR3 is TGTGCCAGCAGTTTAATCGGGGAAGAGACCCAGTACTTC. Its protein product is CASSLIGEETQYF. Based on the CDR3 plus reference TRBV28 and TRBJ2-5, the full variable domain is DVKVTQSSRYLVKRTGEKVFLECVQDMDHENMFWYRQDPGLGLRLIYFSYDVKMKEKGDIPEGYSVSREKKERFSLILESASTNQTSMYLCASSLIGEETQYFGPGTRLLVL.

About this clonotype itself: Since a much larger clone is just one base distant, this may be a read error. The chain employs TRBV27 and TRBJ2-5; D remains unclear. This CDR3 region has 13 residues. CDR1 MNHEY and CDR2 SMNVEV come from the germline V gene (reference sequence). Trimming removed 5 bases at V and 5 bases at J, with 12 bases between. The CDR3 DNA follows: TGTGCCAGCAGTCCCTTTCCCTGGGAGACCCAGTACTTC. It yields the protein CASSPFPWETQYF.

This clonotype was counted a few times. V and J are TRBV7-2 and TRBJ2-5, with 7 bases aligning to TRBD1. The V segment lost 3 bases and the J segment 1 base; nucleotides outside the gene matches: 2. The length of the CDR3 is 14 residues. Germline CDR1 reads SGHTA; CDR2 reads FQGNSA. The CDR3 nucleotides read TGTGCCAGCAGCTTTAACAGGGGCCAAGAGACCCAGTACTTC. Residues: CASSFNRGQETQYF.

This clonotype was found many times. J is TRBJ1-5 and V is TRBV12-3 or TRBV12-4; 7 nucleotides line up with TRBD1. V lost 5 bases, J lost 1 base, and 5 bases stayed unmatched. The CDR3 runs 15 residues. Here the CDR3 reads CASSGWDRSNQPQHF. In DNA, the CDR3 is TGTGCCAGCAGTGGCTGGGACAGAAGCAATCAGCCCCAGCATTTT.

This clonotype has at least ten counts. The J gene is TRBJ2-5, the V gene TRBV30, with 13 nucleotides matching TRBD2. V shed 1 base, J shed 3 bases, and the junction held 17 bases outside the gene matches. Germline V lookup: CDR1 GTSNPN, CDR2 SVGIG (reference sequence). The length of the CDR3 is 20 residues. CDR3 sequence (DNA): TGTGCCTGGAGTGCTGGTCTTTGGACTAGCGGGGGACATATAGAAGAGACCCAGTACTTC. Protein: CAWSAGLWTSGGHIEETQYF. Complete variable domain (other parts from reference TRBV30 and TRBJ2-5): SQTIHQWPATLVQPVGSPLSLECTVEGTSNPNLYWYRQAAGRGLQLLFYSVGIGQISSEVPQNLSASRPQDRQFILSSKKLLLSDSGFYLCAWSAGLWTSGGHIEETQYFGPGTRLLVL.

The chain couples TRBV12-3 or TRBV12-4 to TRBJ1-1, with no clear D. Between the trimmed V and J ends, which lost 6 bases and 4 bases, there was a span of 9 bases. The CDR3 runs 12 residues. CDR3 loop: CASSSPATEAFF. The DNA for the CDR3 is TGTGCCAGCAGCTCGCCGGCCACTGAAGCTTTCTTT.